The sequence of this T cell receptor (beta chain) was determined in a study of cytomegalovirus exposure and HLA in healthy donors. Study results and caveats: Earlier findings revealed that most TCR beta V segments proved productive either about 87% or about 30% of the time. Some highly shared sequence variants likely arose as a pipeline artifact.

PCR employed 60 Vbeta and 13 Jbeta primers. Clones were read by immunoSEQ multiplex PCR, and TCRdb kept only the in-frame ones, dropping some. The sample lists about 120,000 clones; roughly four fifths were seen once. Germline values: CDR1 MNHEY, CDR2 SMNVEV (reference sequence). The junction had 6 bases not matched to a gene; V was cut back by 3 bases and J by 10 bases. The CDR3 extends over 14 amino acids. With regard to this clone: Its antigen is not identified.

This clonotype originated in a man aged 40-50 years in good health and CMV-seronegative. The rearrangement joins TRBV27 to TRBJ1-4, with 9 positions matching TRBD1. Sequencing input: PBMCs. CDR3 protein: CASSFTGTGRKLFF. The CDR3 coding sequence is TGTGCCAGCAGTTTCACCGGGACAGGGAGAAAACTGTTTTTT.